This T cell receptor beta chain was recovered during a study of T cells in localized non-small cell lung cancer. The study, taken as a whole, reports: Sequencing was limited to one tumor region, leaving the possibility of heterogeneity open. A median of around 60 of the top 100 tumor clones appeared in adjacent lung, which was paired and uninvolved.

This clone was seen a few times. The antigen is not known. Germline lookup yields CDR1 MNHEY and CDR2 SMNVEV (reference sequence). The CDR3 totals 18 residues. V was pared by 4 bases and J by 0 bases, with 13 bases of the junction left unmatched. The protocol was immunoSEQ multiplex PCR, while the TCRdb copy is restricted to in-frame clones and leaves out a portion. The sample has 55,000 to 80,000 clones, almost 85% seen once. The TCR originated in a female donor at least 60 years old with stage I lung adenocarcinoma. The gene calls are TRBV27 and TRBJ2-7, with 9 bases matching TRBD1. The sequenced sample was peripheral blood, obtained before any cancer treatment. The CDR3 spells CASSYFGVGGQGSYEQYF. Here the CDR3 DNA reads TGTGCCAGCAGTTACTTCGGGGTTGGGGGACAGGGCTCCTACGAGCAGTACTTC.